This TCR beta chain was profiled in a study of blood T cell repertoires in COVID-19. At the level of the study: Acute and convalescent COVID-19 samples came from the United States, Italy and Spain. In each case, the material was cDNA or gDNA derived from T cells, B-cell-depleted T cells, or PBMCs.

Trimming removed 2 bases at V and 4 bases at J, with 11 bases between. Germline CDR1 MNHEY, CDR2 SVGAGI. The CDR3 is 14 amino acids. Per the original methods: How many nucleated cells were present was estimated from reference gene primer amplification. Produced via immunoSEQ multiplex PCR; TCRdb's table is partial and in-frame only. That table is the source of V, J and clone size, and D and trimming were worked out from the DNA. The repertoire holds some 350,000 clones, approximately 90% seen once, with 2.5% to 4% in the top ten. The chain carries TRBV6-5 and TRBJ1-1, with TRBD1 as a possible D gene (5 bases). Sequenced sample: peripheral blood. The TCR was taken from a woman younger than 35 who had recovered from COVID-19. As DNA, the CDR3 is TGTGCCAGCAGTTACGACTCCCAGGGCACTGAAGCTTTCTTT. Amino acids: CASSYDSQGTEAFF.